Reported below is one TCR beta chain. This specimen belongs to a study of blood T cell repertoires in COVID-19. Study background: Researchers got acute and convalescent COVID-19 samples from the United States, Italy and Spain.

Method: immunoSEQ multiplex PCR; TCRdb's copy keeps in-frame clones and lacks some. Of approximately 240,000 clones detected, roughly 85% appear once; the ten largest clones hold 2.9%. Trimming removed 9 bases at V and 2 bases at J, with 20 bases between. The CDR3 is made up of 15 amino acids. Germline V gene lookup returns CDR1 LNHDA and CDR2 SQIVND (reference sequence). This clonotype was obtained from a man over 45 who had recovered from COVID-19. The rearrangement uses TRBV19 and TRBJ2-7; weak D call: TRBD2 (6 bases). Sequenced sample: peripheral blood. The CDR3 nucleotides read TGTGCCAGCCGTAGTACCGGGAGCCCGACCTACGAGCAGTACTTC. It specifies CASRSTGSPTYEQYF.